The T cell receptor beta chain described here comes from a study of T-cell reconstitution after alpha-beta-depleted transplantation in children. V lost 3 bases and J lost 11, with 16 bases in between. CDR1 and CDR2 from the germline V gene are SEHNR and FQNEAQ (reference sequence). The CDR3 sequence is 13 residues long. Unique molecular identifiers were incorporated into the prepared TCRbeta library. TCRdb re-derived calls from the PCR reads in MiXCR, one entry per CDR3 protein. The table lists 600,000 to 700,000 distinct CDR3 sequences, 16% of them singletons. This clonotype was obtained from a human donor who donated a stem cell graft to a child with acute myeloid leukemia. The chain recombines TRBV7-9 with TRBJ1-1, with D hard to call. The sequencing used PBMCs from the stem cell graft donor, collected from the stem cell graft. The CDR3 DNA reads TGTGCCAGCAGCTTTCGGGCCTCCCCACGGGCTTTCTTT. Residues: CASSFRASPRAFF.